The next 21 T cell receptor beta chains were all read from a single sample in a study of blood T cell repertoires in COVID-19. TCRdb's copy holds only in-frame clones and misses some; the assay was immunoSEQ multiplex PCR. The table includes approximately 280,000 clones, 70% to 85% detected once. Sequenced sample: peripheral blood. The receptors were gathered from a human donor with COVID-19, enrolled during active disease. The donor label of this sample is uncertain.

CDR3 sequence (DNA): TGTGCCAGCAGTTACTTCCCGCGGCGGGAGCAAACCGGGGAGCTGTTTTTT. Amino acids: CASSYFPRREQTGELFF. The genes are TRBV28 and TRBJ2-2, with 7 bases lining up with TRBD2. The CDR3 totals 17 residues. CDR1 and CDR2 (germline): MDHEN, SYDVKM. J lost 5 bases, V lost 4 bases, and 13 bases had no gene match.

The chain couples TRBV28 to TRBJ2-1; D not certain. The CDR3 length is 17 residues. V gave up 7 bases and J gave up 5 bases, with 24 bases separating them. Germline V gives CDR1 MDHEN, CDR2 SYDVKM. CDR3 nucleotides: TGTGCCAGCACCCCGCGGTGGCTAGACCCCTCACACAATGAGCAGTTCTTC. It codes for CASTPRWLDPSHNEQFF.

In DNA, the CDR3 is TGCGCCAGCAGCCCGCCCAAAGCGGAGACTAGCACAGATACGCAGTATTTT. This encodes CASSPPKAETSTDTQYF. The chain is built from TRBV5-1 and TRBJ2-3; the D gene is possibly TRBD2 (5 bases). The CDR3 runs 17 residues. Germline CDR1 and CDR2: SGHRS and YFSETQ. V was shortened by 4 bases and J by 0 bases, with 18 bases between the two germline ends.

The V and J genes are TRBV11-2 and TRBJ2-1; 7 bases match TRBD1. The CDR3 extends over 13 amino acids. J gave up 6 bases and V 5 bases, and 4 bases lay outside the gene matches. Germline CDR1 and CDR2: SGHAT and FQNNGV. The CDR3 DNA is TGTGCCAGCAGCCGACAGGGTGGCAATGAGCAGTTCTTC. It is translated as CASSRQGGNEQFF.

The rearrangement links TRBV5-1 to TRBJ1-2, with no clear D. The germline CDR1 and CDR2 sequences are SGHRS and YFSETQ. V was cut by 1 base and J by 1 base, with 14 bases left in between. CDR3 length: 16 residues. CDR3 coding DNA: TGCGCCAGCAGCTTGCAAGGATCGGGAGATAACTATGGCTACACCTTC. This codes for CASSLQGSGDNYGYTF.

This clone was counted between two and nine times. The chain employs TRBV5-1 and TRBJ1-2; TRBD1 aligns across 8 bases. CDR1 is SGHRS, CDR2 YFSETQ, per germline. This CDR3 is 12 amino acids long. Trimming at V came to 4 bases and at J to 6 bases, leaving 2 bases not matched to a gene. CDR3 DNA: TGCGCCAGCAGCACGGACAGGGATGGCTACACCTTC. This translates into CASSTDRDGYTF.

CDR3 coding DNA: TGTGCCAGCGGGTCGACTAGGGCGGTCGGGGACATTCAGTACTTC. Encoded protein: CASGSTRAVGDIQYF. The chain joins TRBV28 to TRBJ2-4, with a weak D call TRBD2 (6 bases). CDR1 is MDHEN and CDR2 is SYDVKM in the germline V gene. V shed 8 bases and J shed 8 bases, with 22 bases lying between them. This CDR3 has 15 residues.

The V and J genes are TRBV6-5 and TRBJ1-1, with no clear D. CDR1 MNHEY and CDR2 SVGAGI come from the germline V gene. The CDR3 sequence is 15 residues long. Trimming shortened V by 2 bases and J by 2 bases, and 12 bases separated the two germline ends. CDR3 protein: CASSYQRGPNTEAFF. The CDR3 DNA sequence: TGTGCCAGCAGTTACCAGCGGGGTCCTAACACTGAAGCTTTCTTT.

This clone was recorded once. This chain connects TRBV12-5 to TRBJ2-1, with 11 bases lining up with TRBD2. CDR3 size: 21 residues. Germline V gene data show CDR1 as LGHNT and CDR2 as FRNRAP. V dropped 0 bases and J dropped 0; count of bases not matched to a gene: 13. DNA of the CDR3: TGTGCTAGTGGTTTGGTACTGTCTCTAGCGGGAGGCCATGGCTCCTACAATGAGCAGTTCTTC. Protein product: CASGLVLSLAGGHGSYNEQFF. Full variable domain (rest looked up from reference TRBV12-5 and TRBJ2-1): DARVTQTPRHKVTEMGQEVTMRCQPILGHNTVFWYRQTMMQGLELLAYFRNRAPLDDSGMPKDRFSAEMPDATLATLKIQPSEPRDSAVYFCASGLVLSLAGGHGSYNEQFFGPGTRLTVL.

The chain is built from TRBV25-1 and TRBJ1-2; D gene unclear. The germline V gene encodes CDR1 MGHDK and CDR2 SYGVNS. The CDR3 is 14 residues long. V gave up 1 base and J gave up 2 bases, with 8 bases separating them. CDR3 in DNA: TGTGCCAGCAGTGAATCGGGAAGAAACTATGGCTACACCTTC. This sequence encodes CASSESGRNYGYTF.

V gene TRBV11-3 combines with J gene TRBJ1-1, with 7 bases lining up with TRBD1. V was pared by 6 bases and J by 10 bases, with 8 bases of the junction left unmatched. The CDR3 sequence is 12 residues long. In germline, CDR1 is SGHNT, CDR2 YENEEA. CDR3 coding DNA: TGTGCCAGCAGTCGCACAGGGGAGCGAGCTTTCTTT. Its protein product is CASSRTGERAFF.

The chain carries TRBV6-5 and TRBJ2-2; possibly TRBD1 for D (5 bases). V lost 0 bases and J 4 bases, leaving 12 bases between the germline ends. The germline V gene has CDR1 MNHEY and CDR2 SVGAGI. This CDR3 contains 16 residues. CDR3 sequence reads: CASSYSSRGSTGELFF. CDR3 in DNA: TGTGCCAGCAGTTACTCGAGTAGGGGAAGCACCGGGGAGCTGTTTTTT.

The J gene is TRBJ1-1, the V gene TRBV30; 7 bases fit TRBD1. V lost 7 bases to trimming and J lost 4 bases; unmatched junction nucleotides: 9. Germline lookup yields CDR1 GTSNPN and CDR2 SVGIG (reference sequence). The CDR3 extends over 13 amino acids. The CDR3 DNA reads TGTGCCTCACTCCGACAGGGAGGCACTGAAGCTTTCTTT. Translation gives CASLRQGGTEAFF.

The chain's CDR3 is CASSRSSYYEQYF. In DNA, the CDR3 is TGTGCCAGCAGCCGGAGCTCTTACTACGAGCAGTACTTC. This chain connects TRBV25-1 to TRBJ2-7; no firm D call. The V end lost 6 bases, the J end lost 3 bases, and 12 bases lay between the germline ends. The V gene's germline CDR1 is MGHDK and CDR2 SYGVNS. The CDR3 is 13 amino acids.

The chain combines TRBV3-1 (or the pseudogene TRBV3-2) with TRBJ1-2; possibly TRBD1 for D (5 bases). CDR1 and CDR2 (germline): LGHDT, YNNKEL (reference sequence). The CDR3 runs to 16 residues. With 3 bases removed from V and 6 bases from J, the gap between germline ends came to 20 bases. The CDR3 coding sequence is TGTGCCAGCAGCCAGGCACCCCGTACAGGCCCGGATGGCTACACCTTC. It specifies CASSQAPRTGPDGYTF.

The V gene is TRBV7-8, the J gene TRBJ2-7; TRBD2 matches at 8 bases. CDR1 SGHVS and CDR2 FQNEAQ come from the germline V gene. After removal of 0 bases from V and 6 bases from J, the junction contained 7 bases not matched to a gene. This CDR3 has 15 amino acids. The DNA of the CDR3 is TGTGCCAGCAGCTTAGCCCCACGGGGGGGTGGCGAGCAGTACTTC. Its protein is CASSLAPRGGGEQYF.

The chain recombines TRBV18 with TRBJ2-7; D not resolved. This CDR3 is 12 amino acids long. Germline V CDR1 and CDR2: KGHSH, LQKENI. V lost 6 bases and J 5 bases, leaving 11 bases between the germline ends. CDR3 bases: TGTGCCAGCTCGAGAAACCCCAACGAGCAGTACTTC. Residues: CASSRNPNEQYF. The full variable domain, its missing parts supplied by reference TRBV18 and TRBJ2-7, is NAGVMQNPRHLVRRRGQEARLRCSPMKGHSHVYWYRQLPEEGLKFMVYLQKENIIDESGMPKERFSAEFPKEGPSILRIQQVVRGDSAAYFCASSRNPNEQYFGPGTRLTVT.

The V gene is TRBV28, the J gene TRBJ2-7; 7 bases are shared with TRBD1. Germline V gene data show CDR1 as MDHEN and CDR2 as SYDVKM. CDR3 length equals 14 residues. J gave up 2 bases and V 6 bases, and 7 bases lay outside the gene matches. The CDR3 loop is CASRPTGRAYEQYF. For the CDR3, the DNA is TGTGCCAGCAGACCGACAGGGCGCGCCTACGAGCAGTACTTC.

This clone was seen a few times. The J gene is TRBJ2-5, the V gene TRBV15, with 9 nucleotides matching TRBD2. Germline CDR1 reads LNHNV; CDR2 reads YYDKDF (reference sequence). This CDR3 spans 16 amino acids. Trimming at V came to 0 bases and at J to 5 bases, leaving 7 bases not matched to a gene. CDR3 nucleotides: TGTGCCACCAGCAGAGAAGTAGCGGGGGCTGGGGAGACCCAGTACTTC. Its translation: CATSREVAGAGETQYF.

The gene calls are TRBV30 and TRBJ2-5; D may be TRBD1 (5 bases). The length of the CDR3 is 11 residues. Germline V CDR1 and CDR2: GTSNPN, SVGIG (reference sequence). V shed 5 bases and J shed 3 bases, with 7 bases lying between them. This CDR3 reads CAWGAEETQYF. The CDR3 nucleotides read TGTGCCTGGGGGGCCGAAGAGACCCAGTACTTC.

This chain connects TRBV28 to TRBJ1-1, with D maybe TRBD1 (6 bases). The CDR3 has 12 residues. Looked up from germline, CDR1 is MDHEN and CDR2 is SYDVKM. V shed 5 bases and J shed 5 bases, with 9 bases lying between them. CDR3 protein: CASSVQGTEAFF. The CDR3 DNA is TGTGCCAGCAGTGTACAGGGAACTGAAGCTTTCTTT. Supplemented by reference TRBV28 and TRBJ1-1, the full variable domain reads DVKVTQSSRYLVKRTGEKVFLECVQDMDHENMFWYRQDPGLGLRLIYFSYDVKMKEKGDIPEGYSVSREKKERFSLILESASTNQTSMYLCASSVQGTEAFFGQGTRLTVV.